This T cell receptor (beta chain) was captured by sequencing in a study of blood T cell repertoires in COVID-19. Study-wide background: Spain, Italy and the United States supplied samples that represented acute and convalescent COVID-19. Nucleic acid was either cDNA or gDNA, and it came from T cells, B-cell-depleted T cells, or PBMCs.

How the authors handled the data: Counts of nucleated cells, estimated from reference gene primer amplification, were obtained. Here immunoSEQ multiplex PCR was the method, and the copy in TCRdb shows in-frame clones only, minus some. That table gives V, J and clone size, and the DNA gave D and trimming. The sample lists about 130,000 clones, more than 70% seen once, with 4.3% in the top ten. J gave up 0 bases and V 6 bases, and 10 bases lay outside the gene matches. The CDR3 consists of 17 residues. Looked up from germline, CDR1 is LNHDA and CDR2 is SQIVND (reference sequence). The receptor was isolated from a human donor in a cohort sampled during active COVID-19. Sequencing was done on a sample of peripheral blood. The chain has TRBV19 and TRBJ2-3; the match to TRBD2 covers 9 bases. The CDR3 DNA reads as TGTGCCAGTAGCTTGGCGCTAGCGGGGCCTAGCACAGATACGCAGTATTTT. It is translated as CASSLALAGPSTDTQYF.